The sequence of this T cell receptor beta chain was determined in a study of blood T cell repertoires in COVID-19. Sequencing was performed with immunoSEQ multiplex PCR; in TCRdb, only in-frame clones are kept and a portion is missing. The data hold fewer than 150,000 clones, with approximately 87% observed a single time. Germline CDR1 reads SEHNR; CDR2 reads FQNEAQ (reference sequence). The CDR3 length is 17 residues. V lost 6 bases and J lost 2; bases outside the gene matches: 13. This clone was seen only once. The rearrangement links TRBV7-9 to TRBJ1-5, with 7 bases matching TRBD1. The specimen was peripheral blood. The TCR sequence derives from a woman between 55 and 75 years old with acute or convalescent COVID-19. The CDR3 sequence is CASSSGGDRVRNQPQHF. In DNA, the CDR3 is TGTGCCAGCAGTAGTGGGGGCGACAGGGTACGCAATCAGCCCCAGCATTTT.